This is a list of T cell receptor beta chains from one sample in a study of blood T cell repertoires in COVID-19. TCRdb's table, derived via immunoSEQ multiplex PCR, lists solely in-frame clones and lacks some. The sample comprises roughly 80,000 clones, less than 90% of which are singletons, and 3.5% rests with the top ten. The sequencing input was peripheral blood. The receptors derive from a man in his fifties with acute or convalescent COVID-19. The CDR3 runs from the conserved cysteine through the conserved F or W. D genes are given only for firm matches. Part of the rows lack a size; the others show once, few, many or a class for expanded clones.

>TRBD1|few|TRBV9|TRBJ1-1
CASSVGSGQGRYTEAFF
TGTGCCAGCAGCGTAGGGAGTGGACAGGGACGGTACACTGAAGCTTTCTTT
>.|once|TRBV7-9|TRBJ1-6
CASSPIGSGRNSPLHF
TGTGCCAGCAGCCCCATTGGCTCAGGTCGTAATTCACCCCTCCACTTT
>.|.|TRBV9|TRBJ2-1
CASNKGQYNEQFF
TGTGCCAGCAACAAGGGACAATACAATGAGCAGTTCTTC
>TRBD2|few|TRBV24-1|TRBJ2-1
CATSEPGGARSYNEQFF
TGTGCCACCAGTGAACCCGGGGGGGCCCGGTCCTACAATGAGCAGTTCTTC
>TRBD1|.|TRBV6-2/TRBV6-3|TRBJ2-1
CASSLDRGHSSSYNEQFF
TGTGCCAGCAGTCTGGACAGGGGCCATTCCAGCTCCTACAATGAGCAGTTCTTC
>.|.|TRBV4-3|TRBJ2-1
CASSQDLLASYNEQFF
TGCGCCAGCAGCCAAGATCTACTAGCTAGCTACAATGAGCAGTTCTTC
>.|.|TRBV7-6|TRBJ1-6
CASSLGTTEGSPLHF
TGTGCCAGCAGCTTAGGTACAACGGAGGGTTCACCCCTCCACTTT
>TRBD1|.|TRBV19|TRBJ1-3
CASSTTGAGNTIYF
TGTGCCAGTAGTACAACAGGGGCTGGAAACACCATATATTTT
>.|once|TRBV5-1|TRBJ2-1
CASSFSGSSYNEQFF
TGCGCCAGCAGCTTCAGCGGAAGCTCCTACAATGAGCAGTTCTTC
>TRBD1|.|TRBV7-6|TRBJ2-7
CASSPTPGGAFSYEQYF
TGTGCCAGCAGCCCCACGCCAGGGGGAGCTTTTTCCTACGAGCAGTACTTC
>.|.|TRBV5-1|TRBJ2-2
CASSLGASNTGELFF
TGCGCCAGCAGCTTGGGCGCATCGAACACCGGGGAGCTGTTTTTT
>.|.|TRBV6-5|TRBJ1-1
CAITKNREWNSEAFF
TGTGCCATCACTAAAAACAGGGAATGGAACTCTGAAGCTTTCTTT
>TRBD2|.|TRBV11-2|TRBJ2-1
CASRPSGGAGNEQFF
TGTGCCAGCAGACCTAGCGGGGGGGCCGGAAATGAGCAGTTCTTC
>TRBD1|.|TRBV18|TRBJ1-1
CASSPAGGGNTEAFF
TGTGCCAGCTCACCGGCGGGAGGGGGCAACACTGAAGCTTTCTTT
>TRBD1|few|TRBV9|TRBJ1-1
CASSVAGGASSEAFF
TGTGCCAGCAGCGTAGCAGGGGGCGCTTCGTCTGAAGCTTTCTTT
>.|.|TRBV7-2|TRBJ2-5
CASSWQGGGETQYF
TGTGCCAGCAGCTGGCAGGGGGGTGGGGAGACCCAGTACTTC
>.|few|TRBV5-4|TRBJ2-7
CASSPPSGAFSYEQYF
TGTGCCAGCAGCCCCCCCTCAGGGGCTTTCTCCTACGAGCAGTACTTC
>.|.|TRBV2|TRBJ1-4
CASSEARARSEKLFF
TGTGCCAGCAGTGAAGCCAGGGCCCGGAGTGAAAAACTGTTTTTT
>TRBD1|.|TRBV19|TRBJ2-4
CATTQGAFDIQYF
TGTGCTACGACGCAGGGGGCGTTTGACATTCAGTACTTC
>.|.|TRBV12-3/TRBV12-4|TRBJ2-7
CASRQRSYEQYF
TGTGCCAGTCGACAGAGAAGCTACGAGCAGTACTTC
>TRBD2|once|TRBV14|TRBJ2-1
CASSQGLAGGNEQFF
TGTGCCAGCAGCCAGGGACTAGCGGGAGGGAATGAGCAGTTCTTC
>.|.|TRBV11-1|TRBJ2-7
CASSPGQKIGSQYF
TGTGCCAGCAGCCCCGGACAGAAGATCGGTTCGCAGTACTTC